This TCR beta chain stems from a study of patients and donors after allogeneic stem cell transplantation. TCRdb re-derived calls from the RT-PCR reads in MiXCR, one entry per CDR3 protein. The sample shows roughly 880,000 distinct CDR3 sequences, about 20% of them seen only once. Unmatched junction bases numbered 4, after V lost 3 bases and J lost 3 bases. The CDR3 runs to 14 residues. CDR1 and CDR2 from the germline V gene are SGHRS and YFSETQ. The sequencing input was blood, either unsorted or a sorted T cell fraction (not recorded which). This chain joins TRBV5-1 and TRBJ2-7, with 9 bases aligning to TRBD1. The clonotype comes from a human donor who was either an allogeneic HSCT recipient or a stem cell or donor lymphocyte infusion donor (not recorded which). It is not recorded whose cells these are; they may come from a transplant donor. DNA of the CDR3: TGCGCCAGCAGCTCCTGGACAGGGGACTACGAGCAGTACTTC. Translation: CASSSWTGDYEQYF.